The TCR beta chain under discussion was sequenced for a study of shared clonotypes between healthy human individuals. Overall study context: Used for every donor were three CD4 naive, three CD4 memory, two CD8 naive and one CD8 memory plate. Study-level results: The diversity represented, both genetic and in exposure history, was limited by few donors.

The J segment lost 3 bases and the V segment lost 2 bases, leaving 3 bases of the junction unmatched. The CDR3 runs 14 residues. Germline V gives CDR1 MDHEN, CDR2 SYDVKM. Naive-designated CD8 cells lacked CD45RO, were positively enriched for CCR7, and omitted terminally differentiated effector memory CD45RA+ cells. Methods used by the authors: Junction-only sequences produced by ImmunoSEQ had no quality scores, so filtering differed. The repertoire was sequenced with immunoSEQ multiplex PCR; TCRdb's copy has only in-frame clones and lacks some. D and trimming were read from the DNA, whereas the V and J calls and clone size are those reported in that table. The data hold roughly 590,000 clones, with nearly 97% observed a single time. As regards this clone: The antigen remains unidentified.

Sequenced: naive CD8+ T cells sorted from blood. The source is a woman aged 25 to 45 in good health. The chain carries TRBV28 and TRBJ2-7; 8 nucleotides line up with TRBD1. CDR3: CASSLGTGHYEQYF. The CDR3 region has the DNA TGTGCCAGCAGTTTAGGGACAGGACACTACGAGCAGTACTTC.